Following are 11 T cell receptor beta chains from one sample sequenced in a study of T cell changes during pregnancy in multiple sclerosis. Generated by immunoSEQ multiplex PCR, the TCRdb table keeps only in-frame clones and is missing some. In the table there are about 40,000 clones, roughly 90% of which are singletons. The specimen comprised CD8+ T cells from peripheral blood mononuclear cells, sampled in the first trimester of pregnancy. These receptors all come from a female donor with multiple sclerosis, enrolled in a pregnancy study.

The genes are TRBV2 and TRBJ2-7; D is ambiguous. V lost 10 bases, J lost 1 base, and 20 bases lay in between. This CDR3 has 15 amino acids. Germline-derived CDR1 and CDR2 are SNHLY and FYNNEI. The DNA of the CDR3 is TGTGCCACCTTTTACCAGAGGATAGTTTCCTACGAGCAGTACTTC. Amino acids: CATFYQRIVSYEQYF.

The V and J genes are TRBV19 and TRBJ1-1; 8 nucleotides align to TRBD1. The CDR3 is made up of 16 amino acids. Losses at the gene ends were 3 bases for V and 6 bases for J; bases not matched to a gene: 12. Per the germline V gene, CDR1 is LNHDA and CDR2 is SQIVND (reference sequence). CDR3 loop: CASSMRSGGDWSEAFF. In DNA, the CDR3 is TGTGCCAGTAGTATGAGGTCAGGGGGCGATTGGTCTGAAGCTTTCTTT.

V and J are TRBV2 and TRBJ2-3; 10 bases map to TRBD1. V was pared by 7 bases and J by 1 base, with 8 bases of the junction left unmatched. Germline loops: CDR1 SNHLY, CDR2 FYNNEI. The CDR3 is 16 residues long. CDR3 amino acids: CASNPPTGGGTDTQYF. The CDR3 DNA reads as TGTGCCAGCAACCCCCCGACAGGGGGCGGCACAGATACGCAGTATTTT.

CDR3 amino acids: CASSQSMGDRESYTF. The CDR3 nucleotides read TGTGCCAGCAGCCAATCCATGGGGGACAGGGAGAGCTACACCTTC. The genes are TRBV4-2 and TRBJ1-2; the match to TRBD1 covers 9 bases. Germline V gene data show CDR1 as LGHNA and CDR2 as YNFKEQ. There are 15 residues in the CDR3. Trimming cost V 2 bases and J 9 bases; bases outside gene matches: 10.

This sequence joins TRBV7-2 and TRBJ2-3; a possible D gene is TRBD1 (5 bases). V was trimmed by 1 base and J by 2 bases, leaving 13 bases between them. This CDR3 is built from 16 residues. Per the germline V gene, CDR1 is SGHTA and CDR2 is FQGNSA. The CDR3 is CASSLEGSWTTDTQYF. CDR3 coding DNA: TGTGCCAGCAGCTTAGAGGGGTCGTGGACCACAGATACGCAGTATTTT.

The chain carries TRBV19 and TRBJ2-7; the match to TRBD1 covers 7 bases. The CDR3 is 13 amino acids. V trimming: 6 bases; J trimming: 6 bases; junction bases outside the gene matches: 8. The V gene's germline CDR1 is LNHDA and CDR2 SQIVND (reference sequence). CDR3 sequence: CASSFRDSTEQYF. For the CDR3, the DNA is TGTGCCAGTAGCTTCAGGGACAGCACCGAGCAGTACTTC. The full variable domain, in which reference TRBV19 and TRBJ2-7 provide the parts outside the CDR3, is DGGITQSPKYLFRKEGQNVTLSCEQNLNHDAMYWYRQDPGQGLRLIYYSQIVNDFQKGDIAEGYSVSREKKESFPLTVTSAQKNPTAFYLCASSFRDSTEQYFGPGTRLTVT.

This clone has just one count. The gene calls are TRBV9 and TRBJ2-3; 7 bases are shared with TRBD2. The CDR3 contains 16 residues. Germline V gene sequence: CDR1 SGDLS, CDR2 YYNGEE. V lost 4 bases and J lost 0; bases outside the gene matches: 8. The CDR3 is CASSQPGLSSTDTQYF. The CDR3 bases are TGTGCCAGCAGCCAACCGGGACTATCAAGCACAGATACGCAGTATTTT.

This chain uses TRBV27 with TRBJ2-1; 8 nucleotides align to TRBD1. The CDR3 loop spans 15 amino acids. After removal of 3 bases from V and 7 bases from J, the junction contained 8 bases not matched to a gene. Germline V gives CDR1 MNHEY, CDR2 SMNVEV (reference sequence). CDR3 amino acids: CASSFGTGGLNEQFF. CDR3 nucleotide sequence: TGTGCCAGCAGTTTTGGAACAGGGGGGTTGAATGAGCAGTTCTTC.

V gene TRBV6-4 combines with J gene TRBJ2-1, with 12 bases lining up with TRBD2. The junction had 2 bases not matched to a gene; V was cut back by 4 bases and J by 7 bases. Germline V CDR1 and CDR2: MRHNA, SNTAGT. The CDR3 has 14 amino acids. The CDR3, as DNA: TGTGCCAGCAGTGGCCTAGCGGGGGGGAATGAGCAGTTCTTC. This encodes CASSGLAGGNEQFF.

The chain uses TRBV7-9 and TRBJ2-7; 7 nucleotides line up with TRBD2. Looked up from germline, CDR1 is SEHNR and CDR2 is FQNEAQ (reference sequence). The CDR3 runs 17 residues. Losses at the gene ends were 7 bases for V and 5 bases for J; bases not matched to a gene: 20. The CDR3 loop reads CASTRWGGERRAHEQYF. The CDR3 coding sequence is TGTGCCAGCACCCGATGGGGGGGGGAAAGAAGGGCGCACGAGCAGTACTTC.

The chain joins TRBV2 to TRBJ2-1; weak D call: TRBD1 (6 bases). CDR1 is SNHLY and CDR2 is FYNNEI in the germline V gene. The CDR3 totals 14 residues. Trimming shortened V by 4 bases and J by 6 bases, and 13 bases separated the two germline ends. CDR3 DNA: TGTGCCAGCAGTGCCATTCGGGACACCAATGAGCAGTTCTTC. Amino acid sequence: CASSAIRDTNEQFF.